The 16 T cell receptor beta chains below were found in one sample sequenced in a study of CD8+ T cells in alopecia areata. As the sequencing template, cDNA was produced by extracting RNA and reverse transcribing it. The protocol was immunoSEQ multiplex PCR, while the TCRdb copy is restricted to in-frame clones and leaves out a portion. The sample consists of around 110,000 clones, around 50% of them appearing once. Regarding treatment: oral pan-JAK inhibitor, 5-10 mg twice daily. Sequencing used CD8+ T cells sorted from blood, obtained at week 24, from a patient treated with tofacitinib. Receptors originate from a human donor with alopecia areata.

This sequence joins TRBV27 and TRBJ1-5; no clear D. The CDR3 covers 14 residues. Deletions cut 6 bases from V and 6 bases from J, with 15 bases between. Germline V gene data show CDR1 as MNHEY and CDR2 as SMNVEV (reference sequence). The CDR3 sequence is CASRAVQASQPQHF. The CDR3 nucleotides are TGTGCCAGCAGGGCCGTACAAGCTAGTCAGCCCCAGCATTTT.

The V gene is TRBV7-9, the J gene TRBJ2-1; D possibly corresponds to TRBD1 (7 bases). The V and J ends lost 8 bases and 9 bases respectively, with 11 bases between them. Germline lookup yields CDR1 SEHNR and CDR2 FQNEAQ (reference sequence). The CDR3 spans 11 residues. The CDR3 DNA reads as TGTGCCAGCCTCAGGGGGGTTGAGCAGTTCTTC. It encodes CASLRGVEQFF. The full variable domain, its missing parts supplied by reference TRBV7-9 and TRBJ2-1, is DTGVSQNPRHKITKRGQNVTFRCDPISEHNRLYWYRQTLGQGPEFLTYFQNEAQLEKSRLLSDRFSAERPKGSFSTLEIQRTEQGDSAMYLCASLRGVEQFFGPGTRLTVL.

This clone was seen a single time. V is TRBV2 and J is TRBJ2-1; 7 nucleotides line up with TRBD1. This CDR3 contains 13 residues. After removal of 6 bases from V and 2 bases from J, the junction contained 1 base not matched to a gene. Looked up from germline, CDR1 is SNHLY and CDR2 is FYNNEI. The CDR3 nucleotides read TGTGCCAGCAGAGGGGGCACCTACAATGAGCAGTTCTTC. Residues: CASRGGTYNEQFF.

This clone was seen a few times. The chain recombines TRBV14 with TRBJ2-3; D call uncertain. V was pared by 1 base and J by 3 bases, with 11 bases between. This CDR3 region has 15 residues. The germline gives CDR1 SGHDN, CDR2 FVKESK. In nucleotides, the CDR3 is TGTGCCAGCAGCCAAGGGGCATACTCTACAGATACGCAGTATTTT. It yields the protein CASSQGAYSTDTQYF.

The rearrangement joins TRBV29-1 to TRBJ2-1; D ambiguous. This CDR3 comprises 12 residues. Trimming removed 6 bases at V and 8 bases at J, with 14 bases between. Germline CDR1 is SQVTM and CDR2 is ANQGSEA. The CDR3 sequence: CSVPFLSDEQFF. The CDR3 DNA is TGCAGCGTCCCGTTCTTAAGCGATGAGCAGTTCTTC.

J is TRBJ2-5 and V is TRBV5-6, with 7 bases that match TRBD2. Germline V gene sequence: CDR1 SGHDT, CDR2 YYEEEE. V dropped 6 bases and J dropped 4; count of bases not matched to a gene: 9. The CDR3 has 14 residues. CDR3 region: CASNSLWGGETQYF. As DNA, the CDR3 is TGTGCCAGCAACTCATTGTGGGGGGGAGAGACCCAGTACTTC.

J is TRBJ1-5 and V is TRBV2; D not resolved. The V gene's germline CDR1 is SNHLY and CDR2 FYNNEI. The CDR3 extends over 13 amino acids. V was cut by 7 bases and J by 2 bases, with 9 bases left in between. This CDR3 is CASKGRGNQPQHF. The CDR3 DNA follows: TGTGCCAGCAAAGGACGAGGCAATCAGCCCCAGCATTTT.

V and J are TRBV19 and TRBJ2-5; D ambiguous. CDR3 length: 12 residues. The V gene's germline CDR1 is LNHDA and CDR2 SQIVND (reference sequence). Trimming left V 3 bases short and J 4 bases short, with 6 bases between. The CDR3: CASSITGETQYF. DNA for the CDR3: TGTGCCAGTAGTATCACCGGAGAGACCCAGTACTTC.

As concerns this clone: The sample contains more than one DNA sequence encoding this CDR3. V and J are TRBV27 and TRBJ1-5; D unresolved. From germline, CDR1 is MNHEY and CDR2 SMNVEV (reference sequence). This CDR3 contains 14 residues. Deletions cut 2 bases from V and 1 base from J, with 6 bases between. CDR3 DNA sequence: TGTGCCAGCAGTTTAGTCGGGAGCAATCAGCCCCAGCATTTT. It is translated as CASSLVGSNQPQHF.

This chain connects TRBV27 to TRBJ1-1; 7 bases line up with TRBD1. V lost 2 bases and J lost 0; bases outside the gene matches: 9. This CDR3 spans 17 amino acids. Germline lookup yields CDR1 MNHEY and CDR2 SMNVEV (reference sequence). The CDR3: CASSLSWGQKMNTEAFF. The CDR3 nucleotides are TGTGCCAGCAGTTTAAGTTGGGGACAGAAGATGAACACTGAAGCTTTCTTT.

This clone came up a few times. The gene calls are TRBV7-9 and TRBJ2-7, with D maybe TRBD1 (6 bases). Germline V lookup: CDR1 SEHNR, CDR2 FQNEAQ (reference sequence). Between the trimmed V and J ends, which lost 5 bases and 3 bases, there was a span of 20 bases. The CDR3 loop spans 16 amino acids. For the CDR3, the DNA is TGTGCCAGCAGCCTCATTAAGGGGGAAAGAAGCTACGAGCAGTACTTC. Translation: CASSLIKGERSYEQYF.

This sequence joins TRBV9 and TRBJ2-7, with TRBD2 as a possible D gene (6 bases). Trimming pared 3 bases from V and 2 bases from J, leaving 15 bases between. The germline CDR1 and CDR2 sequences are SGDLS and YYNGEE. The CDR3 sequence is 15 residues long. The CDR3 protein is CASSAGGGPTYEQYF. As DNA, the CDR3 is TGTGCCAGCAGCGCTGGAGGAGGGCCGACCTACGAGCAGTACTTC.

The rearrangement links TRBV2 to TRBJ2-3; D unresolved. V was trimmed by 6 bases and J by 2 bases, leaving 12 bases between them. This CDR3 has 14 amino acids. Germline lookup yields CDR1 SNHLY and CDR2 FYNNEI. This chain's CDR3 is CASSTLLITDTQYF. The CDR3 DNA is TGTGCCAGCAGCACATTGCTCATCACAGATACGCAGTATTTT.

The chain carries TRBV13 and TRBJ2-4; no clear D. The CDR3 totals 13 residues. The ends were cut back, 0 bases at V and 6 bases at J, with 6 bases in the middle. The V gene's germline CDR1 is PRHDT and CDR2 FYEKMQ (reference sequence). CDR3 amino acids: CASSLGQPNIQYF. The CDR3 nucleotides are TGTGCCAGCAGCTTAGGACAGCCAAACATTCAGTACTTC.

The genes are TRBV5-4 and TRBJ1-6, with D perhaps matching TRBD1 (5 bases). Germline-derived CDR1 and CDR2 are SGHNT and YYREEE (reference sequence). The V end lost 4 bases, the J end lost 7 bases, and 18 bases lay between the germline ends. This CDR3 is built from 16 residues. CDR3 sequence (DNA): TGTGCCAGCAGCCGATTGGGGGGAAATCGCAATTCACCCCTCCACTTT. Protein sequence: CASSRLGGNRNSPLHF. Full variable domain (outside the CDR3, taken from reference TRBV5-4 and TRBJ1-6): ETGVTQSPTHLIKTRGQQVTLRCSSQSGHNTVSWYQQALGQGPQFIFQYYREEENGRGNFPPRFSGLQFPNYSSELNVNALELDDSALYLCASSRLGGNRNSPLHFGNGTRLTVT.

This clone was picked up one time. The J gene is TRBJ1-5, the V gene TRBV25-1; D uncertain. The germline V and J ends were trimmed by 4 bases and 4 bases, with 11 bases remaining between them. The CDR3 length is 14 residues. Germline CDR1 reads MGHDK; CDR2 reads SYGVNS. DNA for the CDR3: TGTGCCAGCAGTGGAGGGTCCTTTAATCAGCCCCAGCATTTT. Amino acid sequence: CASSGGSFNQPQHF.